Listed here are 14 T cell receptor beta chains from one sample, sequenced in a study of T cell repertoires in cytomegalovirus infection. From the reads, TCRdb called clonotypes with MiXCR, one entry per CDR3 protein. The data contain some 920,000 distinct CDR3 sequences, around 30% of them singletons. No antigen has been identified for these receptors. Source: cultured CD8+ T cells from PBMCs, taken from culture after CMV antigen stimulation. The receptor set was obtained from a human donor in good health (CMV status not recorded). Some clones in this sample may be carry-over from other donors' samples.

This clonotype appeared a few times. The gene calls are TRBV6-5 and TRBJ2-3, with D perhaps matching TRBD1 or TRBD2 (6 bases each). Trimming stripped 5 bases from V and 2 bases from J, with 29 bases between. Germline loops: CDR1 MNHEY, CDR2 SVGAGI. This CDR3 region has 20 residues. CDR3 amino acids: CASSTKKGGLTTSFTDTQYF. The DNA for the CDR3 is TGTGCCAGCAGTACGAAAAAGGGGGGACTCACCACTTCTTTCACAGATACGCAGTATTTT.

This clonotype was detected a few times. The chain employs TRBV6-4 and TRBJ1-1; no clear D gene. Germline V gene lookup returns CDR1 MRHNA and CDR2 SNTAGT. CDR3 size: 15 residues. V lost 2 bases and J lost 1, with 11 bases in between. CDR3 sequence (DNA): TGTGCCAGCAGTGACATCCCGGGCGGGAACACTGAAGCTTTCTTT. It translates to CASSDIPGGNTEAFF.

This clonotype was counted a few times. The V call is TRBV7-9, the J call TRBJ2-1; tentatively, D is TRBD2 (6 bases). CDR1 SEHNR and CDR2 FQNEAQ come from the germline V gene (reference sequence). The CDR3 spans 16 residues. V was cut by 6 bases and J by 0 bases, with 15 bases left in between. The CDR3 DNA reads as TGTGCCAGCAGAGAATGGCGGGGTTTCTCCTACAATGAGCAGTTCTTC. It specifies CASREWRGFSYNEQFF. Filled out from reference TRBV7-9 and TRBJ2-1, the complete variable domain reads DTGVSQNPRHKITKRGQNVTFRCDPISEHNRLYWYRQTLGQGPEFLTYFQNEAQLEKSRLLSDRFSAERPKGSFSTLEIQRTEQGDSAMYLCASREWRGFSYNEQFFGPGTRLTVL.

This chain uses TRBV10-2 with TRBJ2-7; 7 bases match TRBD1. This CDR3 has 17 amino acids. Germline V gene data show CDR1 as WSHSY and CDR2 as SAAADI. V was clipped by 4 bases and J by 0 bases; unmatched bases: 12. The CDR3 loop reads CASSAGTAHLSSYEQYF. Here the CDR3 DNA reads TGCGCCAGCAGTGCGGGGACAGCCCACCTGAGCTCCTACGAGCAGTACTTC.

This chain links TRBV7-9 with TRBJ2-5; D perhaps matches TRBD1 (6 bases). The V end lost 2 bases, the J end lost 1 base, and 14 bases lay between the germline ends. Germline-derived CDR1 and CDR2 are SEHNR and FQNEAQ (reference sequence). The CDR3 sequence is 16 residues long. CDR3: CASSLTKTGAQETQYF. CDR3 sequence (DNA): TGTGCCAGCAGCTTAACTAAGACAGGCGCCCAAGAGACCCAGTACTTC.

This sequence joins TRBV27 and TRBJ1-5; no definite D call. In germline, CDR1 is MNHEY, CDR2 SMNVEV (reference sequence). This CDR3 is built from 13 residues. Trimming shortened V by 0 bases and J by 6 bases, and 6 bases separated the two germline ends. The CDR3: CASSLSMFQPQHF. The CDR3 nucleotides are TGTGCCAGCAGTTTATCAATGTTTCAGCCCCAGCATTTT.

This clonotype showed up many times. This chain uses TRBV6-1 with TRBJ1-1; possibly TRBD1 for D (5 bases). The ends were cut back, 1 base at V and 0 bases at J, with 6 bases in the middle. In germline, CDR1 is MNHNS, CDR2 SASEGT. This CDR3 spans 14 amino acids. In DNA, the CDR3 is TGTGCCAGCAGTGAAGGGACATTGAACACTGAAGCTTTCTTT. Translation: CASSEGTLNTEAFF.

The chain joins TRBV4-3 to TRBJ2-2, with D possibly being TRBD2 (6 bases). This CDR3 is built from 20 residues. Germline V gene lookup returns CDR1 LGHNA and CDR2 YSLEER. Trimming left V 2 bases short and J 6 bases short, with 28 bases between. The CDR3 nucleotides are TGCGCCAGCAGCCAAAGCTCCCGGGAGAGGCAGGGTGCGGGCGCCGGGGAGCTGTTTTTT. The encoded protein is CASSQSSRERQGAGAGELFF.

The V call is TRBV2, the J call TRBJ2-3; D is tentatively TRBD1 or TRBD2 (6 bases each). Looked up from germline, CDR1 is SNHLY and CDR2 is FYNNEI. The CDR3 runs 16 residues. V was pared by 7 bases and J by 2 bases, with 19 bases between. This CDR3 reads CASTEAGGGITDTQYF. The CDR3 coding sequence is TGTGCCAGCACCGAAGCCGGAGGGGGTATCACAGATACGCAGTATTTT.

The CDR3 coding sequence is TGTGCCAGCAGCCCTGGTGGCAGGTCCTATGGCTACACCTTC. It encodes CASSPGGRSYGYTF. The chain uses TRBV28 and TRBJ1-2; D not certain. Trimming took 6 bases from V and 4 from J, leaving 15 bases between them. Germline values: CDR1 MDHEN, CDR2 SYDVKM. The CDR3 consists of 14 residues.

The V call is TRBV7-9, the J call TRBJ2-7, with 9 bases matching TRBD2. V was clipped by 5 bases and J by 2 bases; unmatched bases: 7. Germline V gene lookup returns CDR1 SEHNR and CDR2 FQNEAQ (reference sequence). The CDR3 length is 15 residues. The CDR3 sequence: CASSPGTSWTYEQYV. The DNA of the CDR3 is TGTGCCAGCAGCCCCGGGACTAGCTGGACCTACGAGCAGTACGTC.

This clonotype has more than one count but fewer than ten. The V call is TRBV27, the J call TRBJ1-2; TRBD1 agrees at 7 bases. Germline CDR1 and CDR2: MNHEY and SMNVEV (reference sequence). The CDR3 is 14 residues long. Trimming at V came to 5 bases and at J to 13 bases, leaving 16 bases not matched to a gene. The CDR3 reads CASSPRGGTVVSTF. CDR3 in DNA: TGTGCCAGCAGTCCACGGGGTGGGACAGTCGTTTCCACCTTC.

This clonotype was detected only a few times. The CDR3 DNA sequence: TGCAGCGTTGAAAGACTAACCATCACCAATGAGCAGTTCTTC. Amino acids: CSVERLTITNEQFF. V is TRBV29-1 and J is TRBJ2-1; TRBD2 might be the D (5 bases). V was trimmed by 2 bases and J by 6 bases, leaving 14 bases between them. The germline CDR1 and CDR2 sequences are SQVTM and ANQGSEA. This CDR3 has 14 amino acids.

J is TRBJ2-7 and V is TRBV27, with 8 bases aligning to TRBD1. V was clipped by 11 bases and J by 3 bases; unmatched bases: 3. CDR1 and CDR2 (germline): MNHEY, SMNVEV (reference sequence). The CDR3 is made up of 11 amino acids. In DNA, the CDR3 is TGTGCCGCCGGACAGGGCTACGAGCAGTACGTC. It specifies CAAGQGYEQYV.